This entry features one T cell receptor (beta chain) sequence. Its target is unknown. The CDR3 sequence is 14 residues long. V dropped 5 bases and J dropped 6 bases, with 15 bases sitting between them. Germline V CDR1 and CDR2: MNHNS, SASEGT. It was about 10^5 TCR templates that were assayed per sample. Assay used: immunoSEQ multiplex PCR; TCRdb lists only in-frame clones, some missing. The sample lists about 110,000 clones, 90% to 95% seen once, with 0.32% in the top ten. These data are taken from a study of siplizumab effects on memory and regulatory T cells. The study's findings and limits: Treg origin accounted for an average of around 69% of mappable alloreactive CD4+ clones with siplizumab and about 30% in controls. Contribution to the alloresponse seemed major for naive T cells, which also seemed more diverse than memory cells. Tregs that proliferated in siplizumab cultures did not have their suppressive function confirmed.

The receptor was derived from a human donor in good health. Sequencing input: CD4+ T cells sorted from blood. The gene calls are TRBV6-1 and TRBJ2-3, with a possible D match to TRBD2 (6 bases). In DNA form, the CDR3 reads TGTGCCAGCAGTTATAGCGGAAGGTCGGATACGCAGTATTTT. This gives the protein CASSYSGRSDTQYF.